The 13 T cell receptor beta chains listed next were all sequenced from one sample in a study of T-cell memory formation after mild COVID-19. MiXCR, run by TCRdb on the 5' RACE reads, gives a single entry per CDR3 protein. Of about 55,000 distinct CDR3 sequences in the sample, around 9.5% were seen once. The sequencing sample was made of PBMCs or a T cell subset sorted from them (not recorded which). The receptors originated from a man between 18 and 35 years old who had mild COVID-19 (a few samples of this study predate the infection). Cell type and time point are not known.

This clonotype was seen a few times. This chain joins TRBV6-4 and TRBJ2-7, with D uncertain. The CDR3 contains 14 residues. V was shortened by 7 bases and J by 0 bases, with 13 bases between the two germline ends. Looked up from germline, CDR1 is MRHNA and CDR2 is SNTAGT. CDR3 residues: CASNAGSSSYEQYV. CDR3 nucleotides: TGTGCCAGCAACGCAGGTTCAAGCTCCTACGAGCAGTACGTC.

The chain has TRBV12-3 or TRBV12-4 and TRBJ2-5, with 9 positions matching TRBD1. This CDR3 is built from 14 residues. V was clipped by 6 bases and J by 5 bases; unmatched bases: 7. Written as DNA, the CDR3 is TGTGCCAGCAGCCAGGGACAGGGTTGGGAGACCCAGTACTTC. Protein product: CASSQGQGWETQYF.

A few counts support this clonotype. This rearrangement joins TRBV6-5 to TRBJ1-1, with D perhaps TRBD1 (5 bases). The CDR3 is made up of 14 amino acids. Germline CDR1 and CDR2: MNHEY and SVGAGI. V was clipped by 6 bases and J by 5 bases, with 16 bases between them. The DNA of the CDR3 is TGTGCCAGCAGGAGGGGCGGGAGTCGGACTGAAGCTTTCTTT. Amino acid sequence: CASRRGGSRTEAFF.

This sequence joins TRBV15 and TRBJ1-2; 9 bases fit TRBD1. Germline V gene data show CDR1 as LNHNV and CDR2 as YYDKDF (reference sequence). Germline trimming cut 3 bases from V and 8 bases from J; bases unmatched to any gene: 10. The CDR3 spans 15 residues. The CDR3 DNA reads as TGTGCCACCAGCAGGACACAGGGACAGGGCAAAGGCTACACCTTC. Translated, it gives CATSRTQGQGKGYTF.

This clonotype has a handful of counts. The chain is built from TRBV7-2 and TRBJ2-5; 8 nucleotides align to TRBD2. This CDR3 comprises 14 residues. Germline V lookup: CDR1 SGHTA, CDR2 FQGNSA. V was clipped by 4 bases and J by 1 base; unmatched bases: 2. As DNA, the CDR3 is TGTGCCAGCAGCTCAGGACTAGCCCAAGAGACCCAGTACTTC. As protein: CASSSGLAQETQYF.

The table lists this clonotype with many counts. The V gene is TRBV20-1, the J gene TRBJ1-5; maybe TRBD1 (5 bases). Germline V gives CDR1 DFQATT, CDR2 SNEGSKA (reference sequence). V lost 1 base and J lost 7, with 17 bases in between. The length of the CDR3 is 15 residues. The CDR3 loop is CSARGLGAERQPQHF. CDR3 coding DNA: TGCAGTGCTAGAGGCCTCGGGGCTGAAAGGCAGCCCCAGCATTTT.

This clonotype was seen more than once but under ten times. In nucleotides, the CDR3 is TGCAGTGCTAGAGCCCCGCACTCCTACAATGAGCAGTTCTTC. Translating gives CSARAPHSYNEQFF. The chain combines TRBV20-1 with TRBJ2-1; D not resolved. V was shortened by 1 base and J by 0 bases, with 7 bases between the two germline ends. The CDR3 contains 14 residues. The germline gives CDR1 DFQATT, CDR2 SNEGSKA (reference sequence).

This clonotype was counted only a few times. The chain is built from TRBV6-6 and TRBJ2-7; D could derive from TRBD1 or TRBD2 (6 bases each). The CDR3 is 12 amino acids. The germline V gene has CDR1 MNHNY and CDR2 SVGAGI (reference sequence). V was clipped by 5 bases and J by 7 bases, with 12 bases between them. CDR3 sequence reads: CASSPRRGEQYV. In nucleotides, the CDR3 is TGTGCCAGCAGTCCCCGGAGGGGGGAGCAGTACGTC.

This CDR3 is CASSEDSAFDGYTF. In nucleotides, the CDR3 is TGTGCCAGCAGTGAAGACTCAGCGTTTGATGGCTACACCTTC. V is TRBV2 and J is TRBJ1-2, with D unresolved. The CDR3 length is 14 residues. Trimming took off 1 base at V and 6 bases at J, with 12 bases between the two ends. The germline V gene encodes CDR1 SNHLY and CDR2 FYNNEI.

V is TRBV12-3 or TRBV12-4 and J is TRBJ2-5; 12 bases match TRBD2. Trimming took 2 bases from V and 5 from J; bases not matched to a gene: 6. The CDR3 is 16 amino acids. The chain's CDR3 is CASSLSSGGAGETQYF. As DNA, the CDR3 is TGTGCCAGCAGTTTATCTAGCGGGGGGGCGGGTGAGACCCAGTACTTC.

The chain recombines TRBV20-1 with TRBJ2-3; D is undetermined. Per germline, CDR1 DFQATT and CDR2 SNEGSKA (reference sequence). CDR3 size: 12 residues. V was pared by 6 bases and J by 3 bases, with 10 bases between. CDR3 region: CSAIYMTDTQYF. The CDR3 nucleotides are TGCAGTGCCATATATATGACAGATACGCAGTATTTT.

The genes are TRBV11-2 and TRBJ2-3, with D possibly TRBD1 on 6 matching bases. Germline-derived CDR1 and CDR2 are SGHAT and FQNNGV. The CDR3 is 16 amino acids. The V gene lost 5 bases and the J gene lost 6 bases, with 21 bases spanning the gap. The CDR3 DNA reads as TGTGCCAGCAGCGTTCGGGGACAAGGGATGGCTGATACGCAGTATTTT. It translates to CASSVRGQGMADTQYF.

This clonotype has only a few counts. The V gene is TRBV7-2, the J gene TRBJ1-1; D unclear. From germline, CDR1 is SGHTA and CDR2 FQGNSA. V lost 1 base and J 6 bases, leaving 15 bases between the germline ends. The length of the CDR3 is 15 residues. CDR3 nucleotides: TGTGCCAGCAGCTTAGGGGGTCGGAGGGTATCTGAAGCTTTCTTT. Amino acids: CASSLGGRRVSEAFF.